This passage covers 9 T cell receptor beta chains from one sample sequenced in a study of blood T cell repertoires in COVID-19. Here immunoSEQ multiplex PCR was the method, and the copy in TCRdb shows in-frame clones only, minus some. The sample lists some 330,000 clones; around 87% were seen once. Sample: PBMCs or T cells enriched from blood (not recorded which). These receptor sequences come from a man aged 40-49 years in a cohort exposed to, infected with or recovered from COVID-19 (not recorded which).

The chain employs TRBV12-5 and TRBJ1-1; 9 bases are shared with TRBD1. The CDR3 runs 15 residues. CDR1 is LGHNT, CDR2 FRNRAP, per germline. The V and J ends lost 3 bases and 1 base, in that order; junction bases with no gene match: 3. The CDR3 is CASGLNRGRNTEAFF. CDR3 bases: TGTGCTAGTGGTTTAAACAGGGGGCGGAACACTGAAGCTTTCTTT.

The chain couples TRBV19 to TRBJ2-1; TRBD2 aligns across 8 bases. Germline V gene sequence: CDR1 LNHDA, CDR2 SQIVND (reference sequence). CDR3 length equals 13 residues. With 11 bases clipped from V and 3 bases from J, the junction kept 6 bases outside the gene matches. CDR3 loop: CASGREDYNEQFF. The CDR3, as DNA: TGTGCCTCCGGGCGGGAGGACTACAATGAGCAGTTCTTC.

This chain's CDR3 is CASRRDRGSSYNSPLHF. The CDR3 DNA sequence: TGTGCCAGCAGGAGGGACAGGGGAAGTTCCTATAATTCACCCCTCCACTTT. The chain links TRBV5-6 to TRBJ1-6, with 10 nucleotides matching TRBD1. Germline loops: CDR1 SGHDT, CDR2 YYEEEE. The CDR3 is 17 amino acids. J gave up 1 base and V 5 bases, and 6 bases lay outside the gene matches.

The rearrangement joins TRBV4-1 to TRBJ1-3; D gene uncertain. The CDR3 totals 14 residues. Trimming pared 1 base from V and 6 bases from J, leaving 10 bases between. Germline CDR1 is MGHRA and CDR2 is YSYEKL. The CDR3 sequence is CASSQGPRKNTIYF. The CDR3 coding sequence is TGCGCCAGCAGCCAAGGGCCCAGAAAAAACACCATATATTTT.

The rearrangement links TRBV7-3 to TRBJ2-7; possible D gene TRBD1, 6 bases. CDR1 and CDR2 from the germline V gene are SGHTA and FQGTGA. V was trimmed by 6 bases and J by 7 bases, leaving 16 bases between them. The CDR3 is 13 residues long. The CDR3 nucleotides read TGTGCCAGCAGTCCGGCAGGGGACGGGGAGCAGTACTTC. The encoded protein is CASSPAGDGEQYF.

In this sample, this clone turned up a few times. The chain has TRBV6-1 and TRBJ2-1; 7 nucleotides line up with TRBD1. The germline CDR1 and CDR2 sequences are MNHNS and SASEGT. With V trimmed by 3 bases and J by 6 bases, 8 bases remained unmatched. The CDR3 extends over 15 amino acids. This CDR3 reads CASSDTIQGVNEQFF. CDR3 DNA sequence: TGTGCCAGCAGTGACACCATCCAGGGGGTCAATGAGCAGTTCTTC.

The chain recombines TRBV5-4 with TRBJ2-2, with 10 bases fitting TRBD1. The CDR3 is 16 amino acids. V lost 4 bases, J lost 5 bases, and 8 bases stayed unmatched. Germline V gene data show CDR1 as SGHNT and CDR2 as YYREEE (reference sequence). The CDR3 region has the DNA TGTGCCAGCAGCCCAGCGGGACAGGGGTTTACCGGGGAGCTGTTTTTT. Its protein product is CASSPAGQGFTGELFF.

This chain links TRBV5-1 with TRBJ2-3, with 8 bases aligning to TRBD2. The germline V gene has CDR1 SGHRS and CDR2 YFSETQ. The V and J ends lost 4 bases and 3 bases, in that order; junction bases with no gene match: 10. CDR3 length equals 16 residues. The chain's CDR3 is CASSRVGGARTDTQYF. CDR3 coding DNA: TGCGCCAGCAGCAGAGTCGGGGGGGCCCGGACAGATACGCAGTATTTT. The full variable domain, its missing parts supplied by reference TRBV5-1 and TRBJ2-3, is KAGVTQTPRYLIKTRGQQVTLSCSPISGHRSVSWYQQTPGQGLQFLFEYFSETQRNKGNFPGRFSGRQFSNSRSEMNVSTLELGDSALYLCASSRVGGARTDTQYFGPGTRLTVL.

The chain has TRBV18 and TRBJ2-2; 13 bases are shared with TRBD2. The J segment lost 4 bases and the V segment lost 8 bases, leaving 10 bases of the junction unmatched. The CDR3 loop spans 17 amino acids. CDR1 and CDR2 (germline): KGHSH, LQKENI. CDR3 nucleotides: TGTGCCAGCACCCTCGGGAGGACTAGCGGGGGCACCGGGGAGCTGTTTTTT. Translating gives CASTLGRTSGGTGELFF.